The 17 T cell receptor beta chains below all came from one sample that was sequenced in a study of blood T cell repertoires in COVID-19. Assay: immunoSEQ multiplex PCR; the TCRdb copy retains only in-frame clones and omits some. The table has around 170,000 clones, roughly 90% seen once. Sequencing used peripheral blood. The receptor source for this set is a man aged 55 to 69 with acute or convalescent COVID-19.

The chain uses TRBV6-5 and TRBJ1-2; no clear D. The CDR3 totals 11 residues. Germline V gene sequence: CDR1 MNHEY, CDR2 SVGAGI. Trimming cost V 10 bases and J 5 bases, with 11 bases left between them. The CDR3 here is CATGEGYGYTF. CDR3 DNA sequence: TGTGCCACCGGGGAGGGTTATGGCTACACCTTC.

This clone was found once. The CDR3 region has the DNA TGTGCCTGGAGTGAAAGAGGGCTGGGCACTGAAGCTTTCTTT. It codes for CAWSERGLGTEAFF. The chain has TRBV30 and TRBJ1-1; D gene uncertain. Germline assignment: CDR1 GTSNPN and CDR2 SVGIG (reference sequence). Trimming removed 1 base at V and 4 bases at J, with 13 bases between. There are 14 residues in the CDR3. The entire variable domain, with the rest obtained from reference TRBV30 and TRBJ1-1, is as follows: SQTIHQWPATLVQPVGSPLSLECTVEGTSNPNLYWYRQAAGRGLQLLFYSVGIGQISSEVPQNLSASRPQDRQFILSSKKLLLSDSGFYLCAWSERGLGTEAFFGQGTRLTVV.

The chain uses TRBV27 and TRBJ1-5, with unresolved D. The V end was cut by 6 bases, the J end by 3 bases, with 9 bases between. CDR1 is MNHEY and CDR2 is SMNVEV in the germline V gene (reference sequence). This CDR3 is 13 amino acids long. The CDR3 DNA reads TGTGCCAGCAGAATACACAACAATCAGCCCCAGCATTTT. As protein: CASRIHNNQPQHF.

CDR3 amino acids: CASSVAPGLPGEKLFF. In nucleotides, the CDR3 is TGTGCCAGCAGCGTAGCCCCGGGACTTCCAGGGGAAAAACTGTTTTTT. The chain links TRBV9 to TRBJ1-4, with a tentative D call TRBD1 (5 bases). CDR1 is SGDLS and CDR2 is YYNGEE in the germline V gene. Trimming cost V 0 bases and J 8 bases, with 17 bases left between them. The CDR3 has 16 residues.

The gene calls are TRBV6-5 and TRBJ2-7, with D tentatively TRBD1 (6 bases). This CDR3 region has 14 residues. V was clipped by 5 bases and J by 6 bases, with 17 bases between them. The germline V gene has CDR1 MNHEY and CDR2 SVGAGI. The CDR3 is CASSMSRGAGEQYV. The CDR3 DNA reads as TGTGCCAGCAGTATGTCCAGGGGCGCGGGCGAGCAGTACGTC.

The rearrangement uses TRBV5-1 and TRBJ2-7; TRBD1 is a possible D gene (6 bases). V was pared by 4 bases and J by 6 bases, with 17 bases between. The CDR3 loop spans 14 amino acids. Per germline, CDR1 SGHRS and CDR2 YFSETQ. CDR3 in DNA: TGCGCCAGCAGCCGTACAGGGTTTGACCCCGAGCAGTACTTC. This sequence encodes CASSRTGFDPEQYF.

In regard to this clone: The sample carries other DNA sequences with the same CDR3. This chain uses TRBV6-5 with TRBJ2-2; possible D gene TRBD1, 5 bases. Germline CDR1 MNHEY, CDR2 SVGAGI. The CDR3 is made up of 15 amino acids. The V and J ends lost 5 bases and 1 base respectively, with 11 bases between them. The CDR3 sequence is CASSLGQGNTGELFF. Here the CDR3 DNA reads TGTGCCAGCAGTCTGGGGCAGGGGAACACCGGGGAGCTGTTTTTT.

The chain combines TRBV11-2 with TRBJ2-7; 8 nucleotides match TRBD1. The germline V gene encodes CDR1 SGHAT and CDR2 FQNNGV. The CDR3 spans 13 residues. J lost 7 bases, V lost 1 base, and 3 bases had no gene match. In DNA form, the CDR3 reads TGTGCCAGCAGCTTAGGGTGGACAGGGGAGCAGTACTTC. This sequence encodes CASSLGWTGEQYF. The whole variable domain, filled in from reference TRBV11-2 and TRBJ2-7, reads EAGVAQSPRYKIIEKRQSVAFWCNPISGHATLYWYQQILGQGPKLLIQFQNNGVVDDSQLPKDRFSAERLKGVDSTLKIQPAKLEDSAVYLCASSLGWTGEQYFGPGTRLTVT.

CDR3 in DNA: TGCGCCAGCAGCACGGGACAGGGGGCGACCGGGGAGCTGTTTTTT. Translating it yields CASSTGQGATGELFF. The chain links TRBV5-1 to TRBJ2-2; 12 bases match TRBD1. Losses at the gene ends were 4 bases for V and 5 bases for J; bases not matched to a gene: 3. The germline V gene encodes CDR1 SGHRS and CDR2 YFSETQ. The CDR3 is 15 amino acids.

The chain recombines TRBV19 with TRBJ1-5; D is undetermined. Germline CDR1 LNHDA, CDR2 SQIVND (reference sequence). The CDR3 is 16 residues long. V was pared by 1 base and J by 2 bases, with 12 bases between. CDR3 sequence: CASSIGGRRGNQPQHF. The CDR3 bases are TGTGCCAGTAGTATAGGAGGGCGCCGGGGCAATCAGCCCCAGCATTTT.

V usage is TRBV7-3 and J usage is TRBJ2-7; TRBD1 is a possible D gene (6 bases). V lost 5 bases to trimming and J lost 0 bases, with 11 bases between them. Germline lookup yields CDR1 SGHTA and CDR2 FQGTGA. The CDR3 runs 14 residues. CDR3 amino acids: CASSPYRDSYEQYF. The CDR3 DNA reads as TGTGCCAGCAGCCCCTACAGGGACTCCTACGAGCAGTACTTC.

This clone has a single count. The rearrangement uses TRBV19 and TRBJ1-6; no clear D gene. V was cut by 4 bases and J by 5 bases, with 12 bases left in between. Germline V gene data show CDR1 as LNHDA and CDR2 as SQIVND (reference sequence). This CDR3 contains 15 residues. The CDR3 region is CASSTLDGNNSPLHF. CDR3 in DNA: TGTGCCAGTAGTACCTTGGACGGGAATAATTCACCCCTCCACTTT.

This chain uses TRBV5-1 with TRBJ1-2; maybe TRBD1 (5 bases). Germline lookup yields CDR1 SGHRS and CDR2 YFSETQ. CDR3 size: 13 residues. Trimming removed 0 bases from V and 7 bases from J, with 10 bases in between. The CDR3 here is CASSLGGAVGYTF. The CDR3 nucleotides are TGCGCCAGCAGCTTGGGTGGGGCGGTTGGCTACACCTTC.

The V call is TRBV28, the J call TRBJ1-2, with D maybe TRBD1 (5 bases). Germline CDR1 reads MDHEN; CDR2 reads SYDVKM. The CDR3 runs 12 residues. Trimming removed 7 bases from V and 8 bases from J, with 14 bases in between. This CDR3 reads CASKIQVGGYTF. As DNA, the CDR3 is TGTGCCAGCAAGATACAGGTGGGAGGCTACACCTTC.

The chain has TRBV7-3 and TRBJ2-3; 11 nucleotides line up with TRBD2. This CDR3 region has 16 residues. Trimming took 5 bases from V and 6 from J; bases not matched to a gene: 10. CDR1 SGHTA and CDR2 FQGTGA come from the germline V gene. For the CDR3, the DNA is TGTGCCAGCAGCCGCGGGACTAGCGGCCTTACGGATACGCAGTATTTT. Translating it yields CASSRGTSGLTDTQYF.

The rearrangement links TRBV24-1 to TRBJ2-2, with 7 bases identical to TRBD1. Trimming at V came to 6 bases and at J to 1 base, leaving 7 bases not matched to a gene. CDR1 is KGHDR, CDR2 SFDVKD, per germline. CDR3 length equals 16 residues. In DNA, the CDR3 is TGTGCCACCAGTAAGAGGACAGGCCAGAACACCGGGGAGCTGTTTTTT. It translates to CATSKRTGQNTGELFF.

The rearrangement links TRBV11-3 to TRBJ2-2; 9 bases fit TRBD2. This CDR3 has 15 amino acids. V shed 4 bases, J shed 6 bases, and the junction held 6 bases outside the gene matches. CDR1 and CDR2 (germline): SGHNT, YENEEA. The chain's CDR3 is CASSYSGSRSGELFF. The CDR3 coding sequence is TGTGCCAGCAGCTATAGCGGGAGTAGGTCCGGGGAGCTGTTTTTT. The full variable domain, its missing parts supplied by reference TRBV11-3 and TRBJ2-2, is EAGVVQSPRYKIIEKKQPVAFWCNPISGHNTLYWYLQNLGQGPELLIRYENEEAVDDSQLPKDRFSAERLKGVDSTLKIQPAELGDSAVYLCASSYSGSRSGELFFGEGSRLTVL.